The rows below give T cell receptor beta chains drawn from one sample of a study of response to subunit inactivated influenza vaccine. TCRdb passed the RT-PCR reads through MiXCR, listing each CDR3 protein once. The sample yields approximately 700,000 distinct CDR3 sequences, approximately 13% seen once. Sequencing was performed on PBMCs from blood, taken around 15 days before vaccination. All receptors derive from a man aged 45-65 years who received an inactivated influenza vaccine. Both conserved end residues are part of each CDR3. D genes are given only for firm matches. Rows give clone size only sometimes, using once, few, many, or a class for an expanded clone.

TRBV5-1	TRBJ1-3	few	TRBD1	TGCGCCAGCAGCTTGAGAACGGGACAGGGGGAGAGTGGAAACACCATATATTTT	CASSLRTGQGESGNTIYF
TRBV29-1	TRBJ2-1	.	.	TGCAGCGTTGGCTGGCGGGGAACCTACAATGAGCAGTTCTTC	CSVGWRGTYNEQFF
TRBV6-1	TRBJ1-6	few	.	TGTGCCAGCGCCTCGACTGACGGACTTAATTCACCCCTCCACTTT	CASASTDGLNSPLHF
TRBV15	TRBJ2-7	few	.	TGTGCCACCAGCAGAGAGACAGGAGATGGGAACGAGCAGTACTTC	CATSRETGDGNEQYF
TRBV12-3/TRBV12-4	TRBJ1-6	.	.	TGTGCCAGCAGTTCGCGGGGGGGGCAGGGTGGTTCACCCCTCCACTTT	CASSSRGGQGGSPLHF
TRBV20-1	TRBJ2-1	.	TRBD2	TGCAGTGCTAGAAGAATTCCGGGACTAGCGGTTTATGTTGAGCAGTTCTTC	CSARRIPGLAVYVEQFF
TRBV7-2	TRBJ2-1	few	TRBD2	TGTGCCAGCAGCTTGGCTAGCGGGATGGTTCAATACAATGAGCAGTTCTTC	CASSLASGMVQYNEQFF
TRBV2	TRBJ2-3	.	.	TGTGCCAGCAAGCTTAGCTGTGGCACAGATACGCAGTATTTT	CASKLSCGTDTQYF
TRBV5-1	TRBJ2-5	few	.	TGCGCCAGCAGTCCATCACACGGGGCCCAAGAGACCCAGTACTTC	CASSPSHGAQETQYF
TRBV5-6	TRBJ2-1	many	.	TGTGCCAGCAGCTTGGACCCTAAAAGGGCGGGGAATGAGCAGTTCTTC	CASSLDPKRAGNEQFF
TRBV20-1	TRBJ2-7	.	.	TGCAGTCTAAAAAGTCGTGTGGGATTGGGCGAGCAGTACTTC	CSLKSRVGLGEQYF
TRBV4-3	TRBJ1-1	many	TRBD1	TGCGCCAGCAGCCAAGAGGAGGGTCCCGGGACAGGGAACACTGAAGCTTTCTTT	CASSQEEGPGTGNTEAFF
TRBV20-1	TRBJ2-7	few	.	TGCAGTGCTAGGTGGGGCAGCGGCTCCTACGAGCAGTACTTC	CSARWGSGSYEQYF
TRBV20-1	TRBJ1-6	.	.	TGCAGTGCTAGAGACCAGACAGGAAATTCACCCCTCCACTTT	CSARDQTGNSPLHF
TRBV7-2	TRBJ2-7	.	TRBD2	TGTGCCAGCAGCCAGACTAGCGTAGCCTACGAGCAGTACTTC	CASSQTSVAYEQYF
TRBV11-1	TRBJ2-3	few	.	TGTGCCAGCAGCTCGGCGACCCCTTCGAGATTCTTTTTCACAGATACGCAGTATTTT	CASSSATPSRFFFTDTQYF
TRBV29-1	TRBJ2-3	.	.	TGCAGCGTCGGGGCCACAGGGTACGGAGATACGCAGTATTTT	CSVGATGYGDTQYF
TRBV12-3/TRBV12-4	TRBJ1-5	.	.	TGTGCCAGCTCTAATGTGAATCAGCCCGAGCATTTT	CASSNVNQPEHF
TRBV2	TRBJ2-2	.	TRBD1	TGTGCCAGCAGGACAGGGGGGCCCAACACCGGGGAGCTGTTTTTT	CASRTGGPNTGELFF
TRBV20-1	TRBJ2-1	many	.	TGCAGTGCTAGAGATTGGGGCGGGATCAATGAGCAGTTCTTC	CSARDWGGINEQFF
TRBV6-1	TRBJ2-4	.	TRBD1	TGTGCCAGCAGTAGAACCCGGGACAGTCTAGCCAAAAACATTCAGTACTTC	CASSRTRDSLAKNIQYF
TRBV28	TRBJ2-5	few	.	TGTGCCAGCAGGGGGCAGGGTGAAGAGACCCAGTACTTC	CASRGQGEETQYF
TRBV7-8	TRBJ1-5	.	.	TGTGCCAGCAGCTTAATCAGGGGCGATCAGCCCCAGCATTTT	CASSLIRGDQPQHF
TRBV9	TRBJ1-6	few	.	TGTGCCAGCAGCGTAGTAGCGTCCTATAATTCACCCCTCCACTTT	CASSVVASYNSPLHF
TRBV25-1	TRBJ1-2	few	TRBD1	TGTGCCAGCAGTGAACATCCCGGGACAGGGTCTGGCGGCTACACCTTC	CASSEHPGTGSGGYTF
TRBV7-9	TRBJ2-3	.	.	TGTGCCAGCAGCCCCGGTCGGGGGGCGATAGGAGATACGCAGTATTTT	CASSPGRGAIGDTQYF
TRBV6-2/TRBV6-3	TRBJ1-5	.	TRBD1	TGTGCCAGTAGGACAGGGGCCTTCAATCAGCCCCAGCATTTT	CASRTGAFNQPQHF
TRBV5-1	TRBJ2-5	.	.	TGCGCCAGCAGCTTGGTGGCAGGCCAACAAGAGACCCAGTACTTC	CASSLVAGQQETQYF
TRBV5-1	TRBJ2-1	few	TRBD1	TGCGCCAGCAGCCCGGACAGGGCAAATGAGCAGTTCTTC	CASSPDRANEQFF
TRBV6-4	TRBJ1-1	.	TRBD1	TGTGCCAGCAGGAAGGACAGGGAATTTAAAGCTTTCTTT	CASRKDREFKAFF
TRBV29-1	TRBJ2-7	many	TRBD1	TGCAGCGTTAAGACAGGGGGCTACGAGCAGTACTTC	CSVKTGGYEQYF
TRBV5-1	TRBJ2-1	.	TRBD2	TGCGCCAGCAGCCCGGGACTAGCGGGGGCCCCTCCTCACAATGAGCAGTTCTTC	CASSPGLAGAPPHNEQFF
TRBV20-1	TRBJ2-5	.	.	TGCAGTGCTCGGAAAAAAGAGACCCAGTACTTC	CSARKKETQYF
TRBV4-3	TRBJ1-6	.	.	TGCGCCAGCAGCCAGGAACGACGGCCCCTTCTGTCACCCCTCCACTTT	CASSQERRPLLSPLHF
TRBV7-7	TRBJ2-1	.	.	TGTGCCAGCAGCTTAGCCCCTGGGGGCGGGACTAAAGACAATGAGCAGTTCTTC	CASSLAPGGGTKDNEQFF
TRBV6-1	TRBJ2-7	many	.	TGTGCCAGCAGTGAGTGGGAGCAGTACTTC	CASSEWEQYF
TRBV27	TRBJ1-5	few	TRBD1	TGTGCCAGCAGTTTAACAGGGGGCGTTGTTCAGCCCCAGCATTTT	CASSLTGGVVQPQHF
TRBV7-2	TRBJ2-7	.	TRBD2	TGTGCCAGCAGCTTAGCGCTAGCGGTCTACGAGCAGTACTTC	CASSLALAVYEQYF
TRBV20-1	TRBJ2-3	few	TRBD2	TGCAGTGCTGCTAGCGGGAGAACAGATACGCAGTATTTT	CSAASGRTDTQYF
TRBV27	TRBJ2-7	.	.	TGTGCCAGCAGTTTTCGGCTGGCCTACGAGCAGTACTTC	CASSFRLAYEQYF
TRBV6-5	TRBJ2-3	few	.	TGTGCCAGCAGTTACTCAGTCCGCACAGATACGCAGTATTTT	CASSYSVRTDTQYF
TRBV4-3	TRBJ2-3	.	TRBD1	TGCGCCAGCAGCCAAGAGGTCGGACAGGGCCCAGATACGCAGTATTTT	CASSQEVGQGPDTQYF
TRBV28	TRBJ2-3	few	TRBD2	TGTGCCAGCAGTTTAAGGCTAGCGGGGGGGTTGGATACGCAGTATTTT	CASSLRLAGGLDTQYF
TRBV6-1	TRBJ1-5	few	.	TGTGCCGGGACGGTTAATAGCAATCAGCCCCAGCATTTT	CAGTVNSNQPQHF
TRBV5-1	TRBJ1-1	.	.	TGCGCCAGCAGCTTGAACACCTTGAACACTGAAGCTTCCTTT	CASSLNTLNTEASF
TRBV28	TRBJ2-1	.	.	TGTGCCAGCAGCCGATGGGGCTATGAGCAGTTCTTC	CASSRWGYEQFF
TRBV10-3	TRBJ2-2	.	TRBD2	TGTGCCATCAGCCGGGGACTAGCGGGGGTGAACACCGGGGAGCTGTTTTTT	CAISRGLAGVNTGELFF
TRBV5-6	TRBJ2-7	few	.	TGTGCCAGCAGCTTGGCCAGCTCTATCCACGAGCAGTACTTC	CASSLASSIHEQYF
TRBV10-3	TRBJ1-4	few	.	TGTGCCATCGGGGGCAGCCAGGACGAAAAACTGTTTTTT	CAIGGSQDEKLFF
TRBV3-1	TRBJ1-2	few	.	TGTGCCAGCAGACATACCGGGGGGAACTATGGCTACACCTTC	CASRHTGGNYGYTF
TRBV7-9	TRBJ2-1	few	.	TGTGCCAGCAGAGCTAAGGACCGTCTCTACAATGAGCAGTTCTTC	CASRAKDRLYNEQFF